Below, 21 T cell receptor beta chains from the same sample are listed, as sequenced in a study of shared clonotypes between healthy human individuals. Sequenced by immunoSEQ multiplex PCR; TCRdb stores in-frame clones only, minus some. This sample has hundreds of thousands of clones, with roughly 73% found just once. The sequenced sample consisted of memory CD4+ T cells sorted from blood. Subset denoted: CD45RA-negative fraction. All receptors come from a young woman in good health.

The chain combines TRBV28 with TRBJ2-1, with TRBD2 identical over 11 bases. V shed 5 bases, J shed 5 bases, and the junction held 14 bases outside the gene matches. This CDR3 is 18 amino acids long. Looked up from germline, CDR1 is MDHEN and CDR2 is SYDVKM. The CDR3, as DNA: TGTGCCAGCAGTCCCGCCCTGACTAGCGGGAAGGGGGACAATGAGCAGTTCTTC. Protein product: CASSPALTSGKGDNEQFF.

CDR3 amino acids: CASTESVEMGGYTF. Here the CDR3 DNA reads TGTGCCAGCACCGAATCGGTGGAAATGGGGGGCTACACCTTC. The chain joins TRBV6-1 to TRBJ1-2; D is unclear. This CDR3 spans 14 amino acids. Germline V gives CDR1 MNHNS, CDR2 SASEGT. Between the trimmed V and J ends, which lost 7 bases and 8 bases, there was a span of 20 bases.

The V gene is TRBV25-1, the J gene TRBJ2-7, with 9 bases aligning to TRBD1. CDR3 length: 15 residues. The J segment lost 5 bases and the V segment lost 4 bases, leaving 9 bases of the junction unmatched. The V gene's germline CDR1 is MGHDK and CDR2 SYGVNS. The CDR3 spells CASSGRGTGSDEQYF. CDR3 nucleotide sequence: TGTGCCAGCAGTGGTCGGGGGACAGGGAGTGACGAGCAGTACTTC.

This clone was detected a few times. The chain has TRBV7-6 and TRBJ2-7; D call uncertain. Germline V lookup: CDR1 SGHVS, CDR2 FNYEAQ. The CDR3 totals 16 residues. The V end was cut by 2 bases, the J end by 0 bases, with 14 bases between. The CDR3, as DNA: TGTGCCAGCAGCTTAATCTCGGGTGTCTCCTCCTACGAGCAGTACTTC. Translated: CASSLISGVSSYEQYF.

The rearrangement uses TRBV28 and TRBJ1-1; no clear D gene. The V and J ends lost 2 bases and 0 bases respectively, with 7 bases between them. The CDR3 is 14 residues long. The germline V gene has CDR1 MDHEN and CDR2 SYDVKM. As DNA, the CDR3 is TGTGCCAGCAGTTTAATTCCAATGAACACTGAAGCTTTCTTT. Protein sequence: CASSLIPMNTEAFF.

The rearrangement joins TRBV27 to TRBJ2-7; D ambiguous. Trimming pared 3 bases from V and 6 bases from J, leaving 12 bases between. Germline V lookup: CDR1 MNHEY, CDR2 SMNVEV (reference sequence). This CDR3 has 13 amino acids. DNA of the CDR3: TGTGCCAGCAGTTTGATGGCCCATCTCGAGCAGTACTTC. Amino acids: CASSLMAHLEQYF.

The rearrangement uses TRBV4-1 and TRBJ2-5; 9 bases map to TRBD2. This CDR3 comprises 14 residues. In germline, CDR1 is MGHRA, CDR2 YSYEKL. V shed 6 bases, J shed 5 bases, and the junction held 7 bases outside the gene matches. The CDR3 sequence is CASRVSGSSETQYF. The CDR3 nucleotides are TGCGCCAGCAGGGTTAGCGGGAGTTCCGAGACCCAGTACTTC.

The chain carries TRBV7-2 and TRBJ2-2; no definite D call. The CDR3 extends over 14 amino acids. Trimming shortened V by 6 bases and J by 1 base, and 9 bases separated the two germline ends. Germline-derived CDR1 and CDR2 are SGHTA and FQGNSA. The CDR3 nucleotides are TGTGCCAGCAGACGGGCGCAGAACACCGGGGAGCTGTTTTTT. Protein product: CASRRAQNTGELFF.

V is TRBV30 and J is TRBJ2-3; tentative D call: TRBD1 (6 bases). Germline V gives CDR1 GTSNPN, CDR2 SVGIG (reference sequence). V shed 2 bases and J shed 0 bases, with 12 bases lying between them. This CDR3 is 15 amino acids long. The CDR3 bases are TGTGCCTGGAGTTTTGGTCAGGGGAGCACAGATACGCAGTATTTT. It encodes CAWSFGQGSTDTQYF.

V and J are TRBV27 and TRBJ2-5; tentatively, D is TRBD2 (7 bases). This CDR3 contains 14 residues. Trimming stripped 6 bases from V and 5 bases from J, with 16 bases between. The germline V gene has CDR1 MNHEY and CDR2 SMNVEV (reference sequence). CDR3 nucleotides: TGTGCCAGCAGGGGGGGGGCCGTCGGGGAGACCCAGTACTTC. Amino acids: CASRGGAVGETQYF.

The V call is TRBV19, the J call TRBJ1-5; 9 nucleotides agree with TRBD1. Germline CDR1 and CDR2: LNHDA and SQIVND (reference sequence). The ends lost 7 bases at V and 3 bases at J; junction bases unmatched: 10. There are 16 residues in the CDR3. CDR3 region: CASTPRGQGHNQPQHF. CDR3 nucleotide sequence: TGTGCCAGTACCCCTAGGGGACAGGGCCACAATCAGCCCCAGCATTTT.

This chain connects TRBV6-4 to TRBJ1-5, with D possibly TRBD1 on 5 matching bases. From germline, CDR1 is MRHNA and CDR2 SNTAGT. The V gene lost 7 bases and the J gene lost 4 bases, with 14 bases spanning the gap. The CDR3 length is 14 residues. The CDR3 coding sequence is TGTGCCAGCACCGATAGACAGTCGAATCAGCCCCAGCATTTT. It specifies CASTDRQSNQPQHF.

This chain uses TRBV29-1 with TRBJ2-1; D is unresolved. Germline CDR1 is SQVTM and CDR2 is ANQGSEA. The CDR3 is 13 residues long. Trimming took off 7 bases at V and 1 base at J, with 11 bases between the two ends. CDR3 coding DNA: TGCAGCGCTGCCGGACGGTCCTACAATGAGCAGTTCTTC. It encodes CSAAGRSYNEQFF.

The chain employs TRBV15 and TRBJ2-3; D not resolved. Germline V gene lookup returns CDR1 LNHNV and CDR2 YYDKDF (reference sequence). The CDR3 extends over 15 amino acids. Trimming pared 0 bases from V and 0 bases from J, leaving 7 bases between. The chain's CDR3 is CATSRDPQSTDTQYF. The DNA of the CDR3 is TGTGCCACCAGCAGAGATCCCCAGAGCACAGATACGCAGTATTTT.

This clone was seen only once. The chain links TRBV7-2 to TRBJ2-1; a possible D gene is TRBD2 (5 bases). This CDR3 has 15 amino acids. CDR1 is SGHTA and CDR2 is FQGNSA in the germline V gene. V lost 4 bases and J lost 8, with 18 bases in between. The DNA of the CDR3 is TGTGCCAGCAGCTCCAAGGCCGGGATTGGGGATGAGCAGTTCTTC. This gives the protein CASSSKAGIGDEQFF.

The chain has TRBV5-4 and TRBJ2-1; 8 nucleotides agree with TRBD2. The length of the CDR3 is 17 residues. The V and J ends lost 4 bases and 6 bases, in that order; junction bases with no gene match: 15. CDR1 SGHNT and CDR2 YYREEE come from the germline V gene (reference sequence). This CDR3 is CASSPPTGTRDGNEQFF. CDR3 DNA sequence: TGTGCCAGCAGCCCTCCCACCGGGACTAGGGATGGCAATGAGCAGTTCTTC.

V and J are TRBV5-1 and TRBJ1-2, with 7 nucleotides matching TRBD1. Germline loops: CDR1 SGHRS, CDR2 YFSETQ. The J segment lost 2 bases and the V segment lost 5 bases, leaving 15 bases of the junction unmatched. The CDR3 totals 17 residues. The CDR3 region has the DNA TGCGCCAGCAGGCCTGTCGGACAGGCGACAACAAACTATGGCTACACCTTC. It specifies CASRPVGQATTNYGYTF.

This clone was seen only once. This chain joins TRBV28 and TRBJ1-2; D ambiguous. The germline CDR1 and CDR2 sequences are MDHEN and SYDVKM. The CDR3 loop spans 11 amino acids. V lost 8 bases to trimming and J lost 4 bases, with 8 bases between them. CDR3 DNA: TGTGCCAGCGCCCGGTCCTATGGCTACACCTTC. It translates to CASARSYGYTF.

This sequence joins TRBV7-2 and TRBJ2-5; D might be TRBD2 (6 bases). This CDR3 is 13 amino acids long. V lost 7 bases to trimming and J lost 5 bases, with 14 bases between them. CDR1 is SGHTA and CDR2 is FQGNSA in the germline V gene. CDR3 loop: CASTREGGETQYF. CDR3 bases: TGTGCCAGCACCAGGGAAGGAGGGGAGACCCAGTACTTC.

CDR3 nucleotides: TGTGCCAGCAGCCCTGGGACTCGCTACAGCACAGATACGCAGTATTTT. Amino acid sequence: CASSPGTRYSTDTQYF. The chain carries TRBV5-4 and TRBJ2-3; perhaps TRBD2 as D (6 bases). The V end was cut by 4 bases, the J end by 0 bases, with 15 bases between. CDR1 and CDR2 (germline): SGHNT, YYREEE (reference sequence). The CDR3 totals 16 residues.

The V gene is TRBV30, the J gene TRBJ1-6; TRBD1 matches 7 bases. With V trimmed by 1 base and J by 11 bases, 2 bases remained unmatched. The CDR3 sequence is 12 residues long. CDR1 and CDR2 (germline): GTSNPN, SVGIG (reference sequence). CDR3 in amino acids: CAWSGDSAPLHF. CDR3 sequence (DNA): TGTGCCTGGAGTGGGGACAGTGCACCCCTCCACTTT.